In its sample, the clone carrying this T cell receptor beta chain was seen a few times. Germline values: CDR1 MNHEY, CDR2 SVGAGI. V was cut by 6 bases and J by 6 bases, with 17 bases left in between. The length of the CDR3 is 14 residues. Enrollment of patients from Seattle took place during active infection, with longitudinal follow-up. This entry comes from a study of blood T cell repertoires in COVID-19. Study overall: In each case, the material was cDNA or gDNA derived from T cells, B-cell-depleted T cells, or PBMCs.

Original data processing: The assay estimated nucleated cells by amplifying reference gene primers. This table comes from immunoSEQ multiplex PCR, and its TCRdb copy is limited to in-frame clones, with some not included. D and trimming come from the DNA, and the V and J calls and clone size come from that table. The profile shows 200,000 or so clones, approximately 90% of them singletons. The specimen was peripheral blood. V usage is TRBV6-5 and J usage is TRBJ1-1; TRBD1 is a possible D gene (5 bases). The TCR was taken from a man between 50 and 59 years old with COVID-19, enrolled during active disease. The CDR3 sequence: CASSIIQGNAEAFF. The CDR3 DNA reads TGTGCCAGCAGCATAATTCAGGGCAACGCTGAAGCTTTCTTT.